One T cell receptor beta chain is described in this entry. As yet, its antigen is unknown. Bone marrow was sampled from every patient at the time of active disease. The source of the sample is a study of read filtering for tumor transcriptome and immune sequencing. Study overall: Per sample, TCR-region reads ranged about 3.5 to 11 million by IR-seq, roughly 80 to 1,300 by RNA-seq.

Between the trimmed V and J ends, which lost 6 bases and 6 bases, there was a span of 12 bases. The CDR3 has 14 residues. Study-wide results and limits: Dropping single-read clonotypes raised IR-seq and RNA-seq shared-clonotype correlation. RNA-seq captured clonotypes less deeply and reliably than IR-seq.

Molecular barcoded adaptors covering alpha/delta and beta/gamma chains were used on roughly 400 ng RNA. TCRdb called the reads again in MiXCR, with one record for every CDR3 protein. The table shows 120,000 or so distinct CDR3 sequences, with about an eighth occurring only once. The source material was a population of CD138-negative cells sorted from bone marrow. The sequence came from a donor aged 40 or over with multiple myeloma. V gene TRBV12-3 or TRBV12-4 combines with J gene TRBJ1-6, with D possibly matching TRBD1 (6 bases). For the CDR3, the DNA is TGTGCCAGCAGACGGCAGGGGAGTAATTCACCCCTCCACTTT. Protein: CASRRQGSNSPLHF.